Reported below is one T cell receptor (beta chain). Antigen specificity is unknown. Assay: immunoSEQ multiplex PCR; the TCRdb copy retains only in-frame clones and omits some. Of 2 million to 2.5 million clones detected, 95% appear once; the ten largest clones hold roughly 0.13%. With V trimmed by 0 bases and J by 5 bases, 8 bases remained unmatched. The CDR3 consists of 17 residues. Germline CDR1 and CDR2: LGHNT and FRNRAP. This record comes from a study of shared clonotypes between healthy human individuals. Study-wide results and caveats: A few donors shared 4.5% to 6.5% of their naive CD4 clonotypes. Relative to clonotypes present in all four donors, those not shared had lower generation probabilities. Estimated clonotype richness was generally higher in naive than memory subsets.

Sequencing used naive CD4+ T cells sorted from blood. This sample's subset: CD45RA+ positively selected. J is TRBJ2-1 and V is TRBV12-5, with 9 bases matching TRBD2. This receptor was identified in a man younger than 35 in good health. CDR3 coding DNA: TGTGCTAGTGGTTTGGTACTCAGCGGGGGGCCGAACAATGAGCAGTTCTTC. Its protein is CASGLVLSGGPNNEQFF.